The 26 T cell receptor beta chains below come from one sample, sequenced in a study of T cell changes during pregnancy in multiple sclerosis (dated by TCRdb to the late 2010s). Library prep was done by the immunoSEQ multiplex PCR assay. The table comes from immuneACCESS by way of TCRdb, which keeps in-frame sequences with V and J called. Part of the clones is missing from these tables; in studies checked, under half for an unresolved V gene and the rest for unknown reasons. This sample gives about 40,000 clones in total; 75% to 95% of them show up just once. Around 0.5% of the sample rests with the top ten. The specimen was CD4+ T cells from peripheral blood mononuclear cells, collected in the second trimester of pregnancy. These receptor sequences come from a female donor in good health, enrolled as a control in a pregnancy study.

The rearrangement joins TRBV4-2 to TRBJ1-1; 11 nucleotides align to TRBD1. The CDR3 has 18 amino acids. V was pared by 3 bases and J by 4 bases, with 13 bases of the junction left unmatched. The germline V gene encodes CDR1 LGHNA and CDR2 YNFKEQ. In DNA form, the CDR3 reads TGTGCCAGCAGCCAGCTTACCCAGGGGACAGGGGGGGTCACTGAAGCTTTCTTT. Its protein is CASSQLTQGTGGVTEAFF.

The chain has TRBV7-3 and TRBJ2-3; D unclear. V shed 2 bases and J shed 3 bases, with 9 bases lying between them. The CDR3 has 14 amino acids. In germline, CDR1 is SGHTA, CDR2 FQGTGA. CDR3 sequence (DNA): TGTGCCAGCAGCTTACGCCCCGGGACAGATACGCAGTATTTT. Residues: CASSLRPGTDTQYF.

This clone occurred a few times. The chain links TRBV2 to TRBJ1-4; TRBD1 agrees at 7 bases. Germline CDR1 is SNHLY and CDR2 is FYNNEI. V lost 2 bases to trimming and J lost 2 bases; unmatched junction nucleotides: 2. CDR3 size: 15 residues. CDR3 in amino acids: CASSEMGQTNEKLFF. In DNA, the CDR3 is TGTGCCAGCAGTGAAATGGGACAGACTAATGAAAAACTGTTTTTT.

The chain recombines TRBV4-1 with TRBJ2-7; maybe TRBD2 (5 bases). Germline V CDR1 and CDR2: MGHRA, YSYEKL. Trimming cost V 2 bases and J 3 bases, with 14 bases left between them. The CDR3 has 15 residues. The CDR3 loop is CASSQPGPGNYEQYF. CDR3 bases: TGCGCCAGCAGCCAACCGGGCCCCGGGAACTACGAGCAGTACTTC.

V gene TRBV27 combines with J gene TRBJ1-6, with D tentatively TRBD1 (5 bases). The CDR3 runs to 19 residues. Germline values: CDR1 MNHEY, CDR2 SMNVEV (reference sequence). Trimming took off 6 bases at V and 10 bases at J, with 31 bases between the two ends. As DNA, the CDR3 is TGTGCCAGCAGAGGACGCCCGGGAAGGGGAGGCGGCATCTTATCACCCCTCCACTTT. Amino acids: CASRGRPGRGGGILSPLHF.

The chain has TRBV19 and TRBJ2-6; D might be TRBD2 (5 bases). The V gene's germline CDR1 is LNHDA and CDR2 SQIVND (reference sequence). V was clipped by 5 bases and J by 0 bases, with 8 bases between them. CDR3 size: 15 residues. The CDR3 protein is CASSLRDSGANVLTF. The CDR3 DNA reads TGTGCCAGTAGTTTGAGGGACTCTGGGGCCAACGTCCTGACTTTC.

This clone has only one observation. The chain combines TRBV28 with TRBJ1-1, with D possibly matching TRBD1 (5 bases). V lost 5 bases and J lost 0, with 13 bases in between. The germline gives CDR1 MDHEN, CDR2 SYDVKM. The CDR3 runs to 15 residues. CDR3 region: CASSQDSPMNTEAFF. The DNA for the CDR3 is TGTGCCAGCAGTCAAGACAGTCCCATGAACACTGAAGCTTTCTTT.

This clone was recorded once. J is TRBJ2-1 and V is TRBV7-2; TRBD2 agrees at 8 bases. V was pared by 3 bases and J by 2 bases, with 9 bases of the junction left unmatched. The CDR3 contains 17 residues. Germline V CDR1 and CDR2: SGHTA, FQGNSA. The CDR3 here is CASSFTGIAGTYNEQFF. CDR3 nucleotides: TGTGCCAGCAGCTTTACGGGAATAGCGGGGACCTACAATGAGCAGTTCTTC.

The chain recombines TRBV7-6 with TRBJ2-3, with D perhaps matching TRBD2 (5 bases). The CDR3 length is 14 residues. The V gene lost 1 base and the J gene lost 0 bases, with 5 bases spanning the gap. Germline CDR1 is SGHVS and CDR2 is FNYEAQ. CDR3 nucleotide sequence: TGTGCCAGCAGCTTAGGGACTAGCACAGATACGCAGTATTTT. It is translated as CASSLGTSTDTQYF.

The chain carries TRBV5-8 and TRBJ2-4; TRBD2 matches 7 bases. The junction had 9 bases not matched to a gene; V was cut back by 9 bases and J by 0 bases. The length of the CDR3 is 15 residues. The germline CDR1 and CDR2 sequences are SGHTS and YDEGEE. The CDR3 coding sequence is TGTGCCACCCAGGGCGGGAGCTCAGCCAAAAACATTCAGTACTTC. It yields the protein CATQGGSSAKNIQYF.

The rearrangement joins TRBV2 to TRBJ2-5, with a possible D match to TRBD1 (6 bases). From germline, CDR1 is SNHLY and CDR2 FYNNEI. V was cut by 4 bases and J by 5 bases, with 11 bases left in between. This CDR3 is built from 13 residues. CDR3 DNA sequence: TGTGCCAGCAGTGTGGACAGTCGGGAGACCCAGTACTTC. It is translated as CASSVDSRETQYF.

V usage is TRBV27 and J usage is TRBJ2-7; 8 bases align to TRBD1. The CDR3 has 14 amino acids. Germline values: CDR1 MNHEY, CDR2 SMNVEV (reference sequence). J was trimmed by 9 bases and V by 3 bases; bases with no gene match: 10. The CDR3 DNA reads TGTGCCAGCAGTTTTTTCGGACAGGGCGCGACGCAGTACTTC. Translation gives CASSFFGQGATQYF.

The chain links TRBV7-8 to TRBJ2-7, with 8 bases lining up with TRBD2. Germline CDR1 and CDR2: SGHVS and FQNEAQ. The CDR3 runs to 14 residues. V shed 4 bases and J 3 bases; nucleotides not matched to a gene: 5. This CDR3 is CASSSASGSYEQYF. The CDR3 DNA sequence: TGTGCCAGCAGCTCGGCGAGCGGGAGCTACGAGCAGTACTTC.

Here the CDR3 DNA reads TGTGCCACCAGGCAGGGGGCCTCCCTCCACTTT. Amino acid sequence: CATRQGASLHF. The J gene is TRBJ1-6, the V gene TRBV27; 8 bases agree with TRBD1. The V gene end was trimmed by 10 bases and the J gene end by 14 bases; junction bases not matched to a gene: 7. Germline CDR1 reads MNHEY; CDR2 reads SMNVEV (reference sequence). This CDR3 comprises 11 residues.

The chain combines TRBV2 with TRBJ2-7; the match to TRBD2 covers 7 bases. The length of the CDR3 is 14 residues. V lost 8 bases and J lost 2; bases outside the gene matches: 9. Germline V gene data show CDR1 as SNHLY and CDR2 as FYNNEI. The chain's CDR3 is CASGTNGAAYEQYF. The CDR3 bases are TGTGCCAGCGGGACTAACGGGGCTGCCTACGAGCAGTACTTC.

V is TRBV28 and J is TRBJ2-7, with D perhaps TRBD2 (6 bases). The V end was cut by 3 bases, the J end by 0 bases, with 24 bases between. The CDR3 is 19 residues long. CDR1 and CDR2 from the germline V gene are MDHEN and SYDVKM. CDR3: CASSFESWLRDSSSYEQYF. The CDR3 DNA reads TGTGCCAGCAGTTTCGAAAGTTGGCTCAGGGACTCCAGCTCCTACGAGCAGTACTTC.

The CDR3 loop reads CASSLGGTSGGTHTQYF. In DNA, the CDR3 is TGCGCCAGCAGCTTGGGCGGGACTAGCGGCGGGACACATACGCAGTATTTT. The gene calls are TRBV5-1 and TRBJ2-3; TRBD2 matches 11 bases. Germline lookup yields CDR1 SGHRS and CDR2 YFSETQ. The CDR3 totals 17 residues. The junction had 10 bases not matched to a gene; V was cut back by 0 bases and J by 7 bases. Based on the CDR3 plus reference TRBV5-1 and TRBJ2-3, the full variable domain is KAGVTQTPRYLIKTRGQQVTLSCSPISGHRSVSWYQQTPGQGLQFLFEYFSETQRNKGNFPGRFSGRQFSNSRSEMNVSTLELGDSALYLCASSLGGTSGGTHTQYFGPGTRLTVL.

V is TRBV6-5 and J is TRBJ2-3; possibly TRBD1 for D (6 bases). The V gene's germline CDR1 is MNHEY and CDR2 SVGAGI. The CDR3 contains 12 residues. In DNA form, the CDR3 reads TGTGCTTCAGGGGTATCCACAGATACGCAGTATTTT. Encoded protein: CASGVSTDTQYF.

This clone has only one observation. The rearrangement uses TRBV5-5 and TRBJ2-3; the D gene is possibly TRBD2 (6 bases). Deletions cut 0 bases from V and 0 bases from J, with 14 bases between. The CDR3 runs to 17 residues. Germline assignment: CDR1 SGHKS and CDR2 YYEKEE (reference sequence). This CDR3 reads CASSLVPGGTSTDTQYF. The CDR3 region has the DNA TGTGCCAGCAGCTTGGTTCCCGGCGGGACTAGCACAGATACGCAGTATTTT. The whole variable domain, filled in from reference TRBV5-5 and TRBJ2-3, reads DAGVTQSPTHLIKTRGQQVTLRCSPISGHKSVSWYQQVLGQGPQFIFQYYEKEERGRGNFPDRFSARQFPNYSSELNVNALLLGDSALYLCASSLVPGGTSTDTQYFGPGTRLTVL.

The chain joins TRBV7-2 to TRBJ2-7; D possibly corresponds to TRBD2 (5 bases). The CDR3 runs 15 residues. The germline gives CDR1 SGHTA, CDR2 FQGNSA. Trimming removed 3 bases at V and 2 bases at J, with 14 bases between. The CDR3 sequence is CASSFERLTTYEQYF. The CDR3, as DNA: TGTGCCAGCAGCTTTGAGCGGCTAACGACCTACGAGCAGTACTTC.

The chain links TRBV2 to TRBJ1-2, with a weak D call TRBD1 (6 bases). The germline gives CDR1 SNHLY, CDR2 FYNNEI. This CDR3 contains 15 residues. Trimming took off 5 bases at V and 5 bases at J, with 18 bases between the two ends. The CDR3 DNA follows: TGTGCCAGCAGTTGGGACACCGCGGGGGTTTATGGCTACACCTTC. Amino acids: CASSWDTAGVYGYTF.

The genes are TRBV29-1 and TRBJ2-1, with D possibly matching TRBD2 (7 bases). The V end lost 5 bases, the J end lost 8 bases, and 13 bases lay between the germline ends. From germline, CDR1 is SQVTM and CDR2 ANQGSEA. This CDR3 spans 12 amino acids. The CDR3 DNA reads as TGCAGCGTTATGAGGGGGAGGGATGAGCAGTTCTTC. Translating it yields CSVMRGRDEQFF.

The rearrangement uses TRBV5-1 and TRBJ2-5; the D gene is possibly TRBD1 (5 bases). Per germline, CDR1 SGHRS and CDR2 YFSETQ. V shed 0 bases and J shed 4 bases, with 13 bases lying between them. The length of the CDR3 is 15 residues. As DNA, the CDR3 is TGCGCCAGCAGCTTGGAGACGCAGGGAAGAGAGACCCAGTACTTC. This translates into CASSLETQGRETQYF.

This chain joins TRBV11-2 and TRBJ1-4, with D possibly matching TRBD1 (5 bases). The germline V gene has CDR1 SGHAT and CDR2 FQNNGV. CDR3 length: 17 amino acids. V lost 5 bases, J lost 4 bases, and 20 bases lay in between. The CDR3 bases are TGTGCCAGCAGCCCGTACCCCGGGGGGGATTATAATGAAAAACTGTTTTTT. This gives the protein CASSPYPGGDYNEKLFF.

This clone was seen a handful of times. Compared with germline, one end of the junction differs, possibly owing to a read error. The V call is TRBV6-1, the J call TRBJ1-2; D perhaps matches TRBD1 (5 bases). CDR1 and CDR2 (germline): MNHNS, SASEGT. The CDR3 loop spans 11 amino acids. The CDR3 sequence: CASSNSRQGVF. For the CDR3, the DNA is TGTGCCAGCAGTAACTCTCGGCAGGGCGTCTTC.

The gene calls are TRBV7-2 and TRBJ2-7, with 14 nucleotides matching TRBD2. CDR1 and CDR2 (germline): SGHTA, FQGNSA. Losses at the gene ends were 4 bases for V and 10 bases for J; bases not matched to a gene: 12. The CDR3 extends over 16 amino acids. CDR3 sequence: CASSSTGLAGARDQYF. For the CDR3, the DNA is TGTGCCAGCAGCTCAACGGGACTAGCGGGAGCCCGGGACCAGTACTTC.